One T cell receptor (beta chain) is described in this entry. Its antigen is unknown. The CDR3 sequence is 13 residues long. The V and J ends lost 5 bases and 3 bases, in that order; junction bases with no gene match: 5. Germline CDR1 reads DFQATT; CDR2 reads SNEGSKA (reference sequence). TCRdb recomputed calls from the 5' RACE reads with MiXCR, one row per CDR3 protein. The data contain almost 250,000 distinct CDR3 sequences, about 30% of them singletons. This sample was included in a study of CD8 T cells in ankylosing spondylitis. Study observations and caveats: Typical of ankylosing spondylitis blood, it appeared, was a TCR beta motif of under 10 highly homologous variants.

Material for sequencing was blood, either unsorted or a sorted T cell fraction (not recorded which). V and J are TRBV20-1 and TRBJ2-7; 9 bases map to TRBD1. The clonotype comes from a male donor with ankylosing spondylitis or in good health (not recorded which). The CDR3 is CSALDRGGYEQYF. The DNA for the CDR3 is TGCAGTGCTCTAGACAGGGGGGGCTACGAGCAGTACTTC.